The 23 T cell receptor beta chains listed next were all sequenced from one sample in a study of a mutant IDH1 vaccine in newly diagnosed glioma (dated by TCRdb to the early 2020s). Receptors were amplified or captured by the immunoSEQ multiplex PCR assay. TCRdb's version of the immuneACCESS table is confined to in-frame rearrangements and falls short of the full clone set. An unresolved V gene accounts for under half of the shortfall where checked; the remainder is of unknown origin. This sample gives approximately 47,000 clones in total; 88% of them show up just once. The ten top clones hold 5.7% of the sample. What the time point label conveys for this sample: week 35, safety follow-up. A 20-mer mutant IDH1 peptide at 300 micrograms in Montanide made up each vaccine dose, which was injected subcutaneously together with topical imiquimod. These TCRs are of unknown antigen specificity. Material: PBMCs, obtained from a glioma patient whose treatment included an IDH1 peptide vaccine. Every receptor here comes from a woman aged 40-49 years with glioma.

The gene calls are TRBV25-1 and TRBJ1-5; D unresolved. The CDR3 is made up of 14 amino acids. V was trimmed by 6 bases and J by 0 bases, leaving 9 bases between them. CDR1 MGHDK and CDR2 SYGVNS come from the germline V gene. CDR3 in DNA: TGTGCCAGCAGCCACCCGGGTAGCAATCAGCCCCAGCATTTT. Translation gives CASSHPGSNQPQHF. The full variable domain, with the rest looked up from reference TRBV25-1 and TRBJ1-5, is EADIYQTPRYLVIGTGKKITLECSQTMGHDKMYWYQQDPGMELHLIHYSYGVNSTEKGDLSSESTVSRIRTEHFPLTLESARPSHTSQYLCASSHPGSNQPQHFGDGTRLSIL.

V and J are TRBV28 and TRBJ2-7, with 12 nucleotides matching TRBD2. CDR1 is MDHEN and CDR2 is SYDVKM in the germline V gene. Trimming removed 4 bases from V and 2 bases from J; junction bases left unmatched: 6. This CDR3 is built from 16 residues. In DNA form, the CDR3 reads TGTGCCAGCAGTTCACCAAGACTAGCGGGAGCCTACGAGCAGTACTTC. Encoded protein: CASSSPRLAGAYEQYF.

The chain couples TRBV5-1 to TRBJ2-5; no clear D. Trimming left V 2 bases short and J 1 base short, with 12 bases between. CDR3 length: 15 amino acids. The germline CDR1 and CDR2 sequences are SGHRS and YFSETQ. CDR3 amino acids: CASSLQSGAQETQYF. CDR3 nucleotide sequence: TGCGCCAGCAGCTTACAGAGTGGAGCCCAAGAGACCCAGTACTTC. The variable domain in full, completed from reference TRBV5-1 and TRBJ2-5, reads KAGVTQTPRYLIKTRGQQVTLSCSPISGHRSVSWYQQTPGQGLQFLFEYFSETQRNKGNFPGRFSGRQFSNSRSEMNVSTLELGDSALYLCASSLQSGAQETQYFGPGTRLLVL.

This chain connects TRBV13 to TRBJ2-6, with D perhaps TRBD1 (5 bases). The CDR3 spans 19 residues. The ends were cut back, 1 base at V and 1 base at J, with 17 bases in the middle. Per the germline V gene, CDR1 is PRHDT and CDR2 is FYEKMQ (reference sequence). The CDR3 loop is CASSLDSWQGTSGANVLTF. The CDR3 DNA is TGTGCCAGCAGCTTAGATTCGTGGCAGGGAACATCTGGGGCCAACGTCCTGACTTTC.

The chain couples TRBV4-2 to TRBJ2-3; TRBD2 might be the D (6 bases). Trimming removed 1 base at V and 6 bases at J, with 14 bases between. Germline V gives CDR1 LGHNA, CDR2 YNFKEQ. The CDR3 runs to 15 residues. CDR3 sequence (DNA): TGTGCCAGCAGCCAAGTGTTCGGGAGTCCTGATACGCAGTATTTT. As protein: CASSQVFGSPDTQYF.

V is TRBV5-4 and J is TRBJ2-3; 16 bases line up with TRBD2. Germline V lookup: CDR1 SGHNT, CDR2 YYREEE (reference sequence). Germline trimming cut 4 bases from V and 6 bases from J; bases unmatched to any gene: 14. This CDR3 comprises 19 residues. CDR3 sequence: CASSTYPGLAGGRSDTQYF. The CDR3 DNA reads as TGTGCCAGCAGCACTTACCCGGGACTAGCGGGGGGGCGTAGCGATACGCAGTATTTT.

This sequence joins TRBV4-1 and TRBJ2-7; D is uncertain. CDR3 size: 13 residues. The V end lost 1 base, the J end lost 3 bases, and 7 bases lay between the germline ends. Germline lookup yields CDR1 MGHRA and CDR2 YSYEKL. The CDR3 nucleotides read TGCGCCAGCAGCCAAGTCCCCGGCTACGAGCAGTACTTC. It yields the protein CASSQVPGYEQYF.

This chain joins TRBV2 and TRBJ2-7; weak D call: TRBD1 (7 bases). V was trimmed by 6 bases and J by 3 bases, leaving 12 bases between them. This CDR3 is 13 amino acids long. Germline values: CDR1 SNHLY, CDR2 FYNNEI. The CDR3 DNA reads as TGTGCCAGCAGCGCGGGACAGCACTACGAGCAGTACTTC. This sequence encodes CASSAGQHYEQYF.

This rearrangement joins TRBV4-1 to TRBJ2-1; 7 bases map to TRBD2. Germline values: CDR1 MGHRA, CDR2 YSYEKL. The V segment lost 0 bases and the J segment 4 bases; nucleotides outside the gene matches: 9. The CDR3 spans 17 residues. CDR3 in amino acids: CASSQDLTRGSYNEQFF. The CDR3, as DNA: TGCGCCAGCAGCCAAGACCTAACTCGCGGGAGTTACAATGAGCAGTTCTTC.

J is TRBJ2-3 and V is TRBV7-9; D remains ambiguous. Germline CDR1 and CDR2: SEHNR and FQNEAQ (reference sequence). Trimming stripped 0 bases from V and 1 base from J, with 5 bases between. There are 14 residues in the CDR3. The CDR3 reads CASSLAHGTDTQYF. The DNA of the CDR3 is TGTGCCAGCAGCTTAGCTCATGGCACAGATACGCAGTATTTT.

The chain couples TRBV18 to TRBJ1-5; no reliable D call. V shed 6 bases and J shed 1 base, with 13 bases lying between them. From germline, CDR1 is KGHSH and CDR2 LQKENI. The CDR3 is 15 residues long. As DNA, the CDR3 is TGTGCCAGCTCGCCCGGAAGTCGGAGCAATCAGCCCCAGCATTTT. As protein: CASSPGSRSNQPQHF. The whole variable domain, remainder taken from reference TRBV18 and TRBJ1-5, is NAGVMQNPRHLVRRRGQEARLRCSPMKGHSHVYWYRQLPEEGLKFMVYLQKENIIDESGMPKERFSAEFPKEGPSILRIQQVVRGDSAAYFCASSPGSRSNQPQHFGDGTRLSIL.

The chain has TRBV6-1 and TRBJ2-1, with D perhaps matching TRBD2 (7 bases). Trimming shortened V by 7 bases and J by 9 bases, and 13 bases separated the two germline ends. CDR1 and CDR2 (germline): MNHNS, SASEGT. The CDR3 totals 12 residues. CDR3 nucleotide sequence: TGTGCCAGCAAGGAGGGGGGGCTTGAGCAGTTCTTC. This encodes CASKEGGLEQFF.

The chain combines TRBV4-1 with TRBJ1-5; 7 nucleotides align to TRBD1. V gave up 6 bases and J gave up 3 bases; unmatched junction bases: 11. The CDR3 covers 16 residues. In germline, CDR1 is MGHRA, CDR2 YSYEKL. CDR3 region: CASRRNPQGNNQPQHF. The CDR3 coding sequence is TGCGCCAGCAGGCGAAATCCACAGGGGAACAATCAGCCCCAGCATTTT.

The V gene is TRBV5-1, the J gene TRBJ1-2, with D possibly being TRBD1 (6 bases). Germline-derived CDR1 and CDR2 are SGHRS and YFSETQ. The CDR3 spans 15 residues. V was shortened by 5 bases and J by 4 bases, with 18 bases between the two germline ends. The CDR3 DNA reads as TGCGCCAGCAGTCAGGGGCCCACCTTGTCCTATGGCTACACCTTC. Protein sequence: CASSQGPTLSYGYTF.

The CDR3: CASSLGTTGSSDTEAFF. The CDR3 DNA sequence: TGTGCCAGCAGCTTGGGGACAACAGGGTCCTCGGACACTGAAGCTTTCTTT. This sequence joins TRBV5-5 and TRBJ1-1; perhaps TRBD1 as D (6 bases). From germline, CDR1 is SGHKS and CDR2 YYEKEE (reference sequence). V was cut by 0 bases and J by 3 bases, with 18 bases left in between. The CDR3 covers 17 residues.

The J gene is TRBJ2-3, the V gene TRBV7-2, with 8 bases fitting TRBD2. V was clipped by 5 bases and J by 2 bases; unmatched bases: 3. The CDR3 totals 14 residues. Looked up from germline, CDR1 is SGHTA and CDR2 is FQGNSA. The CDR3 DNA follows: TGTGCCAGCAGCCTTAGCGGGAACACAGATACGCAGTATTTT. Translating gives CASSLSGNTDTQYF.

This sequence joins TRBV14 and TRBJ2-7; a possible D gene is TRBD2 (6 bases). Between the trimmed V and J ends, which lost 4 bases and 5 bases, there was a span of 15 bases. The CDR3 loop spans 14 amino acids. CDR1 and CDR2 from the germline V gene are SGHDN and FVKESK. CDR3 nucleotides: TGTGCCAGCAGCCTAGGACTACGTAGCCACGAGCAGTACTTC. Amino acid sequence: CASSLGLRSHEQYF.

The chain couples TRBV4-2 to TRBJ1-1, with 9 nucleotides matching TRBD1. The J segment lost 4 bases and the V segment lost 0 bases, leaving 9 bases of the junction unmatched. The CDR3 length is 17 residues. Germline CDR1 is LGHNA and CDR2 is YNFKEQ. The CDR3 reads CASSQDRYRGLPTEAFF. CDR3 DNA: TGTGCCAGCAGCCAAGATAGGTACAGGGGGCTGCCCACTGAAGCTTTCTTT.

CDR3 DNA sequence: TGCAGCGTTGTATTGGCGGGGTACTATGGGAACACCGGGGAGCTGTTTTTT. Translation: CSVVLAGYYGNTGELFF. V is TRBV29-1 and J is TRBJ2-2; a possible D gene is TRBD2 (6 bases). CDR1 is SQVTM, CDR2 ANQGSEA, per germline. V was cut by 4 bases and J by 1 base, with 19 bases left in between. This CDR3 comprises 17 residues.

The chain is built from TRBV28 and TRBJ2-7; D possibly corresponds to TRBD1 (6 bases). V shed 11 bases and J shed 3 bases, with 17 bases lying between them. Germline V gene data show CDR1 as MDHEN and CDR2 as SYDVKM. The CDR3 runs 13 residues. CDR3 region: CASEDSPYYEQYF. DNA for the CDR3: TGTGCCTCCGAGGACAGTCCTTACTACGAGCAGTACTTC.

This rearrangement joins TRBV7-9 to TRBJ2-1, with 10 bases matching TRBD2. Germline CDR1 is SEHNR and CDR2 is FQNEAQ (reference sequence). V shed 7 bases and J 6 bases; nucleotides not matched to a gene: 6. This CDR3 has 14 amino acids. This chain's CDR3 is CASTGLAWTNEQFF. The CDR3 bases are TGTGCCAGCACGGGACTAGCGTGGACCAATGAGCAGTTCTTC.

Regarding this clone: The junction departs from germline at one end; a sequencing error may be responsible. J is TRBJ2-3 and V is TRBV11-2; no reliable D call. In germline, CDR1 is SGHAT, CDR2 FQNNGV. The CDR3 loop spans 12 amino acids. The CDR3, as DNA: TGTGCCAGCAGCCAACCCACATATACGCAGTATTTT. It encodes CASSQPTYTQYF.

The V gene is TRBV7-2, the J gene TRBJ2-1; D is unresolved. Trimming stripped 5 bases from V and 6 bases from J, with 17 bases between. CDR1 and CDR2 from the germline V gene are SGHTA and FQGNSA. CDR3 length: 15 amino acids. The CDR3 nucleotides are TGTGCCAGCAGCCGGTTCGGCCTAACACCCAATGAGCAGTTCTTC. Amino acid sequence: CASSRFGLTPNEQFF.